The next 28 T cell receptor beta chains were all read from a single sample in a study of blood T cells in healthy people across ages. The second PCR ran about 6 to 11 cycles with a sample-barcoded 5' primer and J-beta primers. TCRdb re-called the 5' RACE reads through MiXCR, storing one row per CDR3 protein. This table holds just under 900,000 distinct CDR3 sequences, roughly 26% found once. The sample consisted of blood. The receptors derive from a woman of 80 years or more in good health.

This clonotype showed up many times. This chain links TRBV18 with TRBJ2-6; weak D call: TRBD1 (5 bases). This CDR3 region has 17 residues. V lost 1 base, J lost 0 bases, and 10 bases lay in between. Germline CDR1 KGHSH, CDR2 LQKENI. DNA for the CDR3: TGTGCCAGCTCACCACAGACAGTTCCCTCTGGGGCCAACGTCCTGACTTTC. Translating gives CASSPQTVPSGANVLTF.

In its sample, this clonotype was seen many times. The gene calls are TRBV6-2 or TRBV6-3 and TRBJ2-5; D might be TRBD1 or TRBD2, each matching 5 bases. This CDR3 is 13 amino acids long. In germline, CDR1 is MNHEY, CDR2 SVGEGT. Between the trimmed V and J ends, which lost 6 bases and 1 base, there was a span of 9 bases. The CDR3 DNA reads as TGTGCCAGCAGACGGGGCCTCCAAGAGACCCAGTACTTC. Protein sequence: CASRRGLQETQYF.

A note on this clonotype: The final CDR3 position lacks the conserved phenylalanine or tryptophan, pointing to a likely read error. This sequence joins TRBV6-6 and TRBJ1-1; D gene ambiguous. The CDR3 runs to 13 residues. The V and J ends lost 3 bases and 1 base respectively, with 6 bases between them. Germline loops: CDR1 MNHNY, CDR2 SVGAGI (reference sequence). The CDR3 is CASSYVQNTEAFL. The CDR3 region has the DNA TGTGCCAGCAGTTATGTGCAGAACACTGAAGCTTTCCTT.

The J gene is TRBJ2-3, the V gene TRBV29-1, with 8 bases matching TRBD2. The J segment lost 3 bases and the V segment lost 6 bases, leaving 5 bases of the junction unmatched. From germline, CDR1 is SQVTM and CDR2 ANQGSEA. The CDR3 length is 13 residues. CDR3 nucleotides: TGCAGCGTGACTAGCGTTGGTACAGATACGCAGTATTTT. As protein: CSVTSVGTDTQYF.

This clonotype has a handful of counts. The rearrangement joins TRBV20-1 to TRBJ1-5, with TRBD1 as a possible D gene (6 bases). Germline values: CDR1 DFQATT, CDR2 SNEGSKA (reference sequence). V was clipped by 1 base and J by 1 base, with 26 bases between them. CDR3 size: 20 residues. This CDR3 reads CSARALNRDPLGGSNQPQHF. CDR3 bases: TGCAGTGCTAGAGCACTGAACAGGGACCCACTCGGAGGAAGCAATCAGCCCCAGCATTTT.

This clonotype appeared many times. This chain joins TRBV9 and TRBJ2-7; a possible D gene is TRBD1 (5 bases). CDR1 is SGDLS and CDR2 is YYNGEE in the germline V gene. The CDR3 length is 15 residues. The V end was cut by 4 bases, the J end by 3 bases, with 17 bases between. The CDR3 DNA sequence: TGTGCCAGCAGCTTAGATTGGGGCAGCCACTACGAGCAGTACTTC. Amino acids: CASSLDWGSHYEQYF.

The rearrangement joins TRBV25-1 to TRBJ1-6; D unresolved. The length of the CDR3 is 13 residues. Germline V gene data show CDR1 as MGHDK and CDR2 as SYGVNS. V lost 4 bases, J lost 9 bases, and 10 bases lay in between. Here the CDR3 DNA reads TGTGCCAGCAGTGGATATGAGGGTTCACCCCTCCACTTT. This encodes CASSGYEGSPLHF.

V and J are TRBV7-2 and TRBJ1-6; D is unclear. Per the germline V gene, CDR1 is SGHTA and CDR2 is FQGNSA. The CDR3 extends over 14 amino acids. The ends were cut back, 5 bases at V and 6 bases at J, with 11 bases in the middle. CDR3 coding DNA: TGTGCCAGCAGCCAAGGAGAGCCTAATTCACCCCTCCACTTT. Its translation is CASSQGEPNSPLHF.

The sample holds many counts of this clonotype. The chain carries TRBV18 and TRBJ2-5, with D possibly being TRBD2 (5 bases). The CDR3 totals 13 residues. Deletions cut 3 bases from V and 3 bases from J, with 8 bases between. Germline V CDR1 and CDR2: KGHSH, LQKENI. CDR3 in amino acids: CASSPYGKETQYF. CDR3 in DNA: TGTGCCAGCTCACCCTACGGGAAAGAGACCCAGTACTTC.

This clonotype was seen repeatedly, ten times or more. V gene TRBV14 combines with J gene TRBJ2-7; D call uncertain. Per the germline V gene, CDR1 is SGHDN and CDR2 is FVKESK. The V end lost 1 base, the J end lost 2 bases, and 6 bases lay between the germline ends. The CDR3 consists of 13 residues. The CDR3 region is CASSQGSTYEQYF. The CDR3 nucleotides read TGTGCCAGCAGCCAAGGGTCCACCTACGAGCAGTACTTC.

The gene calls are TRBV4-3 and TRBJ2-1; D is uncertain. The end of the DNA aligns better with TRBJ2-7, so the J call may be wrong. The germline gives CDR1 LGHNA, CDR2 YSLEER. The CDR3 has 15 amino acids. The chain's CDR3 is CASSQETYSVYEQYF. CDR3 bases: TGCGCCAGCAGCCAAGAGACCTACTCGGTATACGAGCAGTACTTC.

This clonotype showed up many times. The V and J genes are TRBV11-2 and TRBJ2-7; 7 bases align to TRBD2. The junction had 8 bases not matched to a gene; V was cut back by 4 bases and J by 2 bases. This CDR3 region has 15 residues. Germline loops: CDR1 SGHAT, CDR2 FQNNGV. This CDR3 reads CASSSLRRGTYEQYF. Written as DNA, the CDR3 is TGTGCCAGCAGCTCCCTAAGGCGGGGGACCTACGAGCAGTACTTC.

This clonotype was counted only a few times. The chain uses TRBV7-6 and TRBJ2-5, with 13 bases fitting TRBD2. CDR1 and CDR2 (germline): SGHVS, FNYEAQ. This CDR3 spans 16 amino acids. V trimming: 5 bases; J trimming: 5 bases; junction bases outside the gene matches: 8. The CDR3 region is CASSRGLAGIGETQYF. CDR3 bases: TGTGCCAGCAGCCGGGGACTAGCGGGGATCGGGGAGACCCAGTACTTC. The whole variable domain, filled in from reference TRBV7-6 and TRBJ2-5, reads GAGVSQSPRYKVTKRGQDVALRCDPISGHVSLYWYRQALGQGPEFLTYFNYEAQQDKSGLPNDRFSAERPEGSISTLTIQRTEQRDSAMYRCASSRGLAGIGETQYFGPGTRLLVL.

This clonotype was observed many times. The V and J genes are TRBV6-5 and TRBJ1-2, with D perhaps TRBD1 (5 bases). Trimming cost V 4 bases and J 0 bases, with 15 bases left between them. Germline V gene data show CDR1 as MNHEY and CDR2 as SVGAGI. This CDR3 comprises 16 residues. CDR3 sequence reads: CASSWGRRQSNYGYTF. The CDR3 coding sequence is TGTGCCAGCAGTTGGGGCCGGAGACAGTCTAACTATGGCTACACCTTC.

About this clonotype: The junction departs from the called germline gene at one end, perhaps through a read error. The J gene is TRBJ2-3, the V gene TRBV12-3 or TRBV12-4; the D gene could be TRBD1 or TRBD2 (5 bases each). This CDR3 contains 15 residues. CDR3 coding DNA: TGTGCCAGCAGTGCACTAGGGGTCGGAACAGATGCGCAGTATTTT. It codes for CASSALGVGTDAQYF.

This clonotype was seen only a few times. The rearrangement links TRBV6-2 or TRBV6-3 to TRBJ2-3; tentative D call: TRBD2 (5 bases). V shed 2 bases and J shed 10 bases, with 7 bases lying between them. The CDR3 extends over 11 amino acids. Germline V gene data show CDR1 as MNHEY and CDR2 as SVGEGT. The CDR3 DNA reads TGTGCCAGCAGTTACAGTAGCGCGCAGTATTTT. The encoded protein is CASSYSSAQYF.

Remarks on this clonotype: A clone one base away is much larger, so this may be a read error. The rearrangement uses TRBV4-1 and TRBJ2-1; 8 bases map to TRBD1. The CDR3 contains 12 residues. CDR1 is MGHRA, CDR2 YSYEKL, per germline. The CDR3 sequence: CAGSQRQGLQFF. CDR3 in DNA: TGCGCCGGCAGCCAAAGACAGGGGTTGCAGTTCTTC.

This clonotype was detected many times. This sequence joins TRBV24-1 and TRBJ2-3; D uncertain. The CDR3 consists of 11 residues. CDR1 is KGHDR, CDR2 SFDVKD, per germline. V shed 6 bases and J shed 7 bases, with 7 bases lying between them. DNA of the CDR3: TGTGCCACCAGTACTTTAAATACGCAGTATTTT. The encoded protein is CATSTLNTQYF.

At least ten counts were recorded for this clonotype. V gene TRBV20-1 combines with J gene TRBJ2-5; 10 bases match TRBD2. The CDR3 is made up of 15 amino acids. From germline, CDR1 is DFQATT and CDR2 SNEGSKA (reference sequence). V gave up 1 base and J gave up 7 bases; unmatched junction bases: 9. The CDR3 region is CSARVRAGGRGTQYF. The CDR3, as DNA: TGCAGTGCTAGAGTGCGAGCGGGGGGGCGGGGGACCCAGTACTTC.

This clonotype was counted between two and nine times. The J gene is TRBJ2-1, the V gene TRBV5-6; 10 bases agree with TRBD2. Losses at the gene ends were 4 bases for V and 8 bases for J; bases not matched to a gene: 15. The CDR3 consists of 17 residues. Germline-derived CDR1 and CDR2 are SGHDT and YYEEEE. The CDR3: CASSGVLASGGGDEQFF. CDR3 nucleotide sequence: TGTGCCAGCAGCGGGGTCCTGGCTAGCGGGGGAGGCGATGAGCAGTTCTTC.

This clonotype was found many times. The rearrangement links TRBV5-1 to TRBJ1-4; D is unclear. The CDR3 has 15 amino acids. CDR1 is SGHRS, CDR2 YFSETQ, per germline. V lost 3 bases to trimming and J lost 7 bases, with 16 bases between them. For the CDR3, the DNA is TGCGCCAGCAGCTCCTACGGGGAGGACCGTGAAAAACTGTTTTTT. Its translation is CASSSYGEDREKLFF. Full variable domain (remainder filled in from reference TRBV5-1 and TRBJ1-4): KAGVTQTPRYLIKTRGQQVTLSCSPISGHRSVSWYQQTPGQGLQFLFEYFSETQRNKGNFPGRFSGRQFSNSRSEMNVSTLELGDSALYLCASSSYGEDREKLFFGSGTQLSVL.

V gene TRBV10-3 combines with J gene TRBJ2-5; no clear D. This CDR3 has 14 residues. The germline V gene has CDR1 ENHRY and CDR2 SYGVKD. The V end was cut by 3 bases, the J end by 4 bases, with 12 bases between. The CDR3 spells CAISDSSLGETQYF. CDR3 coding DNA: TGTGCCATCAGTGACAGTTCCCTGGGAGAGACCCAGTACTTC.

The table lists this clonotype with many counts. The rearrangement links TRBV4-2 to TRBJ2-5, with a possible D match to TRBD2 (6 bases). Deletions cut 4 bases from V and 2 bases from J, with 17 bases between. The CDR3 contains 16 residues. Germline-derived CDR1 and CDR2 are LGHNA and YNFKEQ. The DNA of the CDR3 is TGTGCCAGCAGCCCCGGGGACTCTCCTTGGCAAGAGACCCAGTACTTC. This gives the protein CASSPGDSPWQETQYF.

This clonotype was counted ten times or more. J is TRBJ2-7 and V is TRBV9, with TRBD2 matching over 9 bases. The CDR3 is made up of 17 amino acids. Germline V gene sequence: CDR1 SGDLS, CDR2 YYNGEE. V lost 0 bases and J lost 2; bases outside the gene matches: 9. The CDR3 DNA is TGTGCCAGCAGCGTAGCTACTGGGGTAGCGGGGGCCTACGAGCAGTACTTC. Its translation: CASSVATGVAGAYEQYF. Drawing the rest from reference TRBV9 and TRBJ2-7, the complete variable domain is DSGVTQTPKHLITATGQRVTLRCSPRSGDLSVYWYQQSLDQGLQFLIQYYNGEERAKGNILERFSAQQFPDLHSELNLSSLELGDSALYFCASSVATGVAGAYEQYFGPGTRLTVT.

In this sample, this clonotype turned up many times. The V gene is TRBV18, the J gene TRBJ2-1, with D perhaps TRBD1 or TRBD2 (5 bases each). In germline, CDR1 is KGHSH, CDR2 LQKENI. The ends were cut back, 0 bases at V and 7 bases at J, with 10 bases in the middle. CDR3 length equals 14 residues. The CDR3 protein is CASSPPGVVNEQFF. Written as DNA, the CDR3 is TGTGCCAGCTCACCACCGGGGGTTGTGAATGAGCAGTTCTTC.

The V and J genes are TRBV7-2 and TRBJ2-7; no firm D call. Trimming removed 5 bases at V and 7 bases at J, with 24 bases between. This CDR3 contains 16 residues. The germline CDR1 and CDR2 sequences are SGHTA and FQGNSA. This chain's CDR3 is CASSPRRTSSYSEQYF. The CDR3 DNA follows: TGTGCCAGCAGCCCCCGACGGACGAGCTCCTACAGTGAGCAGTACTTC.

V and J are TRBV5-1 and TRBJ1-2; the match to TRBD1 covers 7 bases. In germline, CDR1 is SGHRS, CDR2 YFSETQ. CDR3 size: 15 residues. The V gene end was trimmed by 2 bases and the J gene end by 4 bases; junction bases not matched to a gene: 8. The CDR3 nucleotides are TGCGCCAGCAGCTTTAAACAGGGGATCGTCTATGGCTACACCTTC. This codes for CASSFKQGIVYGYTF.

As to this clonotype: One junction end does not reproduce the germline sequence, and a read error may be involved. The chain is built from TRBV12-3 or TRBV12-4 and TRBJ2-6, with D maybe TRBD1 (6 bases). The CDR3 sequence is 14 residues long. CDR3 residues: CASRQGAGANVRTF. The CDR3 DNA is TGTGCCAGCAGGCAGGGAGCAGGGGCCAACGTCCGGACTTTC.